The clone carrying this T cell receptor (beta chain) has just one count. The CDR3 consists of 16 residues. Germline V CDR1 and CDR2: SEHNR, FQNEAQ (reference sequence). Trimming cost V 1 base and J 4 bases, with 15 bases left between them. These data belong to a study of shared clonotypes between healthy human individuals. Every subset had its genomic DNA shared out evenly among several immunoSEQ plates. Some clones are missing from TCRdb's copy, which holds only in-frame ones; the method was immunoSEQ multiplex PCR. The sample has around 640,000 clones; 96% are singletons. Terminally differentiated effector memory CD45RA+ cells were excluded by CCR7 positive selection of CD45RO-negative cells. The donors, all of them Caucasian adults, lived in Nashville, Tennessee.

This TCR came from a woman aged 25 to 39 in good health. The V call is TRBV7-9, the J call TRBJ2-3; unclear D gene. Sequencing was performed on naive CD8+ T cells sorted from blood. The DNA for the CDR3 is TGTGCCAGCAGCTTAGGACGGCTCGACGGCGCAGATACGCAGTATTTT. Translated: CASSLGRLDGADTQYF. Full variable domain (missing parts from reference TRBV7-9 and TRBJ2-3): DTGVSQNPRHKITKRGQNVTFRCDPISEHNRLYWYRQTLGQGPEFLTYFQNEAQLEKSRLLSDRFSAERPKGSFSTLEIQRTEQGDSAMYLCASSLGRLDGADTQYFGPGTRLTVL.